This TCR beta chain was recorded in a study of identical twins. All donors comprised healthy Caucasians. Germline V gene lookup returns CDR1 SNHLY and CDR2 FYNNEI. J lost 4 bases, V lost 3 bases, and 1 base had no gene match. CDR3 length: 13 amino acids. TCRdb independently ran MiXCR on the 5' RACE reads; one entry per CDR3 protein. Of hundreds of thousands of distinct CDR3 sequences in the sample, 21% were seen once. This sample was shared with a second study, whose subject was T cells expressing NK-cell markers. Turning to that study: TCR beta repertoires came from sorted CD3+CD56+NKG2C+, CD3+CD56+NKG2C- and CD3+CD56-NKG2C+ T cells. Sorting of alpha-beta TCR T cells alone was achieved in several experiments with an anti-gamma-delta TCR antibody.

The gene calls are TRBV2 and TRBJ2-7, with 9 bases aligning to TRBD1. This TCR was recovered from a woman younger than 35 in good health. What was sequenced was PBMCs. The CDR3 DNA sequence: TGTGCCAGCAGTGACGGACAGGGGTACGAGCAGTACTTC. Translated: CASSDGQGYEQYF.